These T cell receptor beta chains were read from a single sample in a study of T cell responses to AZD1222 COVID-19 vaccine. Profiling relied on immunoSEQ multiplex PCR, and the TCRdb table lists in-frame clones only, not all of them. The sample records some 180,000 clones, over 80% being singletons. Sequenced material: peripheral blood, taken on day 0 of AZD1222 vaccination. These receptors came from an adult in good health. Both conserved end residues are part of each CDR3. Each record gives: J gene, D gene, clone size, V gene, CDR3 DNA, CDR3 protein. The D gene is left open where the match is weak. Size tells how often a clone was seen (once, few, many) or the class of an expanded clone, and some rows leave it out.

J: TRBJ2-2; D: .; size: .; V: TRBV4-2; DNA: TGTGCCAGCAGCCAAGAGGGGAGTATACAGGTGAACACCGGGGAGCTGTTTTTT; CDR3: CASSQEGSIQVNTGELFF
J: TRBJ1-2; D: TRBD1; size: few; V: TRBV28; DNA: TGTGCCAGCAGCGGTTTGGAGACAGGGGGCTGGGGCTACACCTTC; CDR3: CASSGLETGGWGYTF
J: TRBJ2-5; D: .; size: .; V: TRBV11-2; DNA: TGTGCCAGCAGCCCATCACGTATGAGGGAGACCCAGTACTTC; CDR3: CASSPSRMRETQYF
J: TRBJ2-1; D: .; size: .; V: TRBV11-3; DNA: TGTGCCAGCAGCTTAGTCGCGCAGGCCGGTTACAATGAGCAGTTCTTC; CDR3: CASSLVAQAGYNEQFF
J: TRBJ1-6; D: .; size: once; V: TRBV5-6; DNA: TGTGCCAGCAGCTTCAAACAGATGAATAATTCACCCCTCCACTTT; CDR3: CASSFKQMNNSPLHF
J: TRBJ2-5; D: TRBD1; size: .; V: TRBV24-1; DNA: TGTGCCACCAGGGACAGGTTATCAGAGACCCAGTACTTC; CDR3: CATRDRLSETQYF
J: TRBJ1-1; D: .; size: .; V: TRBV2; DNA: TGTGCCAGCAGCGGTCTAGACAGGACTGAAGCTTTCTTT; CDR3: CASSGLDRTEAFF
J: TRBJ1-6; D: .; size: .; V: TRBV5-1; DNA: TGCGCCAGCAGCTCCGAATTGTATAATTCACCCCTCCACTTT; CDR3: CASSSELYNSPLHF
J: TRBJ2-3; D: TRBD1; size: .; V: TRBV11-2; DNA: TGTGCCAGCAGTCTAGTAGGGGGCGCAGATACGCAGTATTTT; CDR3: CASSLVGGADTQYF
J: TRBJ1-5; D: TRBD1; size: .; V: TRBV9; DNA: TGTGCCAGCAGCGCCGGACAGGGTGAGAGTCAGCCCCAGCATTTT; CDR3: CASSAGQGESQPQHF
J: TRBJ1-5; D: .; size: .; V: TRBV5-4; DNA: TGTGCCAGCAGCTTAGGCCGAGAGCGGCCCCAGCATTTT; CDR3: CASSLGRERPQHF
J: TRBJ1-2; D: TRBD1; size: .; V: TRBV12-3/TRBV12-4; DNA: TGTGCCAGCAGTGACAGGGTTGGCTACACCTTC; CDR3: CASSDRVGYTF
J: TRBJ1-1; D: .; size: once; V: TRBV24-1; DNA: TGTGCCACCCAGGCGGGGGGCGCGTTGGGTGAAGCTTTCTTT; CDR3: CATQAGGALGEAFF
J: TRBJ1-1; D: .; size: .; V: TRBV19; DNA: TGTGCCAGTAGTATGGAGACAGGTCTAAACACTGAAGCTTTCTTT; CDR3: CASSMETGLNTEAFF
J: TRBJ2-5; D: TRBD1; size: .; V: TRBV4-1; DNA: TGCGCCAGCAGCCGAACTTGGGCGACAGGGCAAGAGACCCAGTACTTC; CDR3: CASSRTWATGQETQYF
J: TRBJ2-3; D: .; size: .; V: TRBV15; DNA: TGTGCCACCAGCAGAGATTTACTAGCCTCTAGCACAGATACGCAGTATTTT; CDR3: CATSRDLLASSTDTQYF
J: TRBJ1-2; D: .; size: .; V: TRBV7-9; DNA: TGTGCCAGCACAGGGGACATTAACTATGGCTACACCTTC; CDR3: CASTGDINYGYTF
J: TRBJ1-3; D: .; size: .; V: TRBV19; DNA: TGTGCCAGTAGAGGGGAAGGGGCTGGAAACACCATATATTTT; CDR3: CASRGEGAGNTIYF
J: TRBJ2-1; D: TRBD2; size: .; V: TRBV6-2/TRBV6-3; DNA: TGTGCCAGCAGCACTTTAGCGGGGGGTTACAATGAGCAGTTCTTC; CDR3: CASSTLAGGYNEQFF
J: TRBJ2-7; D: .; size: .; V: TRBV10-3; DNA: TGTGCCATCGCGGTGACAGAGACCTACGAGCAGTACTTC; CDR3: CAIAVTETYEQYF
J: TRBJ2-5; D: .; size: .; V: TRBV19; DNA: TGTGCCAGTAGTTTCCAGGGACAAGAGACCCAGTACTTC; CDR3: CASSFQGQETQYF
J: TRBJ2-3; D: TRBD2; size: .; V: TRBV30; DNA: TGTGCCTGGAGGAAGCGGGGGGCGGTGGATACGCAGTATTTT; CDR3: CAWRKRGAVDTQYF
J: TRBJ1-3; D: .; size: .; V: TRBV11-2; DNA: TGTGCCAGCAGCTTAGAACCTGGAAACACCATATATTTT; CDR3: CASSLEPGNTIYF
J: TRBJ1-3; D: .; size: .; V: TRBV5-4; DNA: TGTGCCAGCAGCTTGGCCACCGGGGCCGCCAGGGGCACCATATATTTT; CDR3: CASSLATGAARGTIYF
J: TRBJ2-3; D: .; size: once; V: TRBV6-5; DNA: TGTGCCAGCAGGAGGAAGGAATCCGGCACAGATACGCAGTATTTT; CDR3: CASRRKESGTDTQYF
J: TRBJ2-2; D: .; size: .; V: TRBV27; DNA: TGTGCCAGCAGTCGAGAAGTCGGGGAGCTGTTTTTT; CDR3: CASSREVGELFF
J: TRBJ1-5; D: .; size: .; V: TRBV19; DNA: TGTGCCAGTAGTTACTTACAGACACTCAATCAGCCCCAGCATTTT; CDR3: CASSYLQTLNQPQHF
J: TRBJ2-2; D: TRBD1; size: once; V: TRBV7-7; DNA: TGTGCCAGCAGCCCTGGACAGGGCATGGGCACCGGGGAGCTGTTTTTT; CDR3: CASSPGQGMGTGELFF
J: TRBJ2-5; D: .; size: .; V: TRBV6-5; DNA: TGTGCCAGCAGTTATGGCACAGCCGAAGAGACCCAGTACTTC; CDR3: CASSYGTAEETQYF
J: TRBJ2-1; D: .; size: .; V: TRBV12-3/TRBV12-4; DNA: TGTGCCAGCACCCTAATAGGATATGAGCAGTTCTTC; CDR3: CASTLIGYEQFF
J: TRBJ2-3; D: .; size: .; V: TRBV27; DNA: TGTGCCAGCAGTTTATCGTGGGGAGGGGGCAGCACAGATACGCAGTATTTT; CDR3: CASSLSWGGGSTDTQYF
J: TRBJ2-1; D: TRBD1; size: .; V: TRBV15; DNA: TGTGCCACCAGCAGGGAGGACGCAGGGGGCCTCGACAATGAGCAGTTCTTC; CDR3: CATSREDAGGLDNEQFF
J: TRBJ1-2; D: .; size: .; V: TRBV28; DNA: TGTGCCAGCACCCAACCTCCCCCGGGGACGTCGCGGGGCTACACCTTC; CDR3: CASTQPPPGTSRGYTF
J: TRBJ2-1; D: .; size: once; V: TRBV7-3; DNA: TGTGCCAGCAGCTTGCGGGGCCCCTCCTACAATGAGCAGTTCTTC; CDR3: CASSLRGPSYNEQFF
J: TRBJ2-1; D: .; size: .; V: TRBV3-1/TRBV3-2; DNA: TGTGCCAGCAGCGCACAGGGTGGGAAAAATGAGCAGTTCTTC; CDR3: CASSAQGGKNEQFF
J: TRBJ1-1; D: .; size: .; V: TRBV28; DNA: TGTGCCGTCAGGGGTCCAATGAACACTGAAGCTTTCTTT; CDR3: CAVRGPMNTEAFF
J: TRBJ2-1; D: TRBD2; size: .; V: TRBV27; DNA: TGTGCCAGCAGTTTTAGCGGGGGGGTTGGCAATGAGCAGTTCTTC; CDR3: CASSFSGGVGNEQFF
J: TRBJ1-1; D: .; size: .; V: TRBV7-9; DNA: TGTGCCAGCAGCCCCACAGCCCTAAGTATGAACACTGAAGCTTTCTTT; CDR3: CASSPTALSMNTEAFF
J: TRBJ2-3; D: .; size: .; V: TRBV6-2/TRBV6-3; DNA: TGTGCCAGCAGTTCCCCCGCCGGATTATTAGGAGATACGCAGTATTTT; CDR3: CASSSPAGLLGDTQYF
J: TRBJ1-2; D: .; size: once; V: TRBV6-5; DNA: TGTGCCAGCAGTCCCTTGGGGGTCTTCGGTGGCTACACCTTC; CDR3: CASSPLGVFGGYTF
J: TRBJ1-6; D: .; size: .; V: TRBV10-3; DNA: TGTGCCATCAGTGAGTCCTTGGGTGATAATTCACCCCTCCACTTT; CDR3: CAISESLGDNSPLHF
J: TRBJ1-5; D: TRBD1; size: once; V: TRBV7-2; DNA: TGTGCCAGCAGCGCCGGACAGGCTAATCAGCCCCAGCATTTT; CDR3: CASSAGQANQPQHF